This T cell receptor (beta chain) was obtained from a study of human T cells and chemical hapten exposure. At the level of the study: Patch testing was performed with 0.01% DPC on the upper back, with reading at 6 days. Study-level results: Following DPC sensitization, TCRs present above 1 in 1000 frequency showed no change. Relative to controls, expanded TCRs formed significantly more large CDR3 similarity clusters.

Germline CDR1 MNHEY, CDR2 SMNVEV (reference sequence). The length of the CDR3 is 16 residues. J lost 3 bases, V lost 3 bases, and 7 bases had no gene match. Time point meaning: patch test 2, 6 weeks after DPC sensitization. Treatment indicated: therapeutic diphenylcyclopropenone sensitization with weekly scalp DPC. Unfractionated whole blood was the source of the extracted total RNA. In its sample, this clonotype was seen a few times. Its specificity is unknown. TCRdb itself ran the RACE reads through MiXCR, one entry per CDR3 protein. In the table there are under 100,000 distinct CDR3 sequences, about an eighth of which are singletons.

The source of this sequence is a woman in her thirties or forties with alopecia areata. Some clones in this sample may be carry-over from other donors' samples. Sequenced material: whole blood, taken in connection with sensitization to the hapten diphenylcyclopropenone (DPC). V gene TRBV27 combines with J gene TRBJ2-1; 8 positions match TRBD2. The CDR3 here is CASSFRRGADYNEQFF. CDR3 coding DNA: TGTGCCAGCAGTTTTAGGCGGGGGGCTGACTACAATGAGCAGTTCTTC.